This T cell receptor (beta chain) was recorded in a study of a mutant IDH1 vaccine in newly diagnosed glioma. Turning to the study itself: Patients previously underwent radiotherapy, temozolomide, or both, and most underwent both.

With regard to this clone: Its antigen is still unknown.

Time point indicated: baseline, week 1 (first vaccination visit). The treatment here: pre-vaccination baseline after standard-of-care therapy. New IDH1-mutant, ATRX-lost WHO grade 3 or 4 astrocytomas occurred in donors. Repertoires were generated with immunoSEQ multiplex PCR, while TCRdb's copy carries only in-frame clones and drops some. The data hold fewer than 100,000 clones, with approximately 90% observed a single time. CDR1 and CDR2 from the germline V gene are SGDLS and YYNGEE. After removal of 7 bases from V and 0 bases from J, the junction contained 4 bases not matched to a gene. The CDR3 is made up of 14 amino acids. Findings of the study overall: Apparently unrelated to pseudoprogression were changes in the top peripheral T cell clonotypes.

The sequence was collected from a woman aged 50 to 60 with glioma. The sequencing here drew on PBMCs, taken from a glioma patient treated with radiotherapy, temozolomide or both. The rearrangement links TRBV9 to TRBJ2-1, with 7 bases aligning to TRBD1. This CDR3 is CASQTGTSYNEQFF. In nucleotides, the CDR3 is TGTGCCAGCCAGACAGGGACCTCCTACAATGAGCAGTTCTTC.